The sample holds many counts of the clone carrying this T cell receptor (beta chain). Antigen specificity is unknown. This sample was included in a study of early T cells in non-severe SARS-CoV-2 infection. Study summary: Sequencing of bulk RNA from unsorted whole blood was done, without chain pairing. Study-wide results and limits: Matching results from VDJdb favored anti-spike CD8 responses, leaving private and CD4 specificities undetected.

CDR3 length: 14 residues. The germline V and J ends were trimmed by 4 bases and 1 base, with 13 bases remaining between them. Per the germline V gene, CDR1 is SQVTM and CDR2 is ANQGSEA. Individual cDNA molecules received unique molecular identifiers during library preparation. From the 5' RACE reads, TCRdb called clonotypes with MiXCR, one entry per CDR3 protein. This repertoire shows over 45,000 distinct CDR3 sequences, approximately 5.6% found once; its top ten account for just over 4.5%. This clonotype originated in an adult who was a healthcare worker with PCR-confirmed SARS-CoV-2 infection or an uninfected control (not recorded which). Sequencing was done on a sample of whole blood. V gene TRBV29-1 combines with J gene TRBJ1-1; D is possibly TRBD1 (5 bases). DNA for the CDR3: TGCAGCGTTGCACCGGGACGGAGGAACACTGAAGCTTTCTTT. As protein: CSVAPGRRNTEAFF.